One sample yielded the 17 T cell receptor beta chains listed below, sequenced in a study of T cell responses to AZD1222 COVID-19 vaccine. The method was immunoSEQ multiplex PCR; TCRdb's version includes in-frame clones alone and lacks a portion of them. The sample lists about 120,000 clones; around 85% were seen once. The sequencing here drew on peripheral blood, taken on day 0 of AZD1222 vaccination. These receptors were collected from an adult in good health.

CDR3 nucleotides: TGTGCCAGCAGTTTACCCTCTGGTGACACCGGGGAGCTGTTTTTT. It encodes CASSLPSGDTGELFF. The chain joins TRBV28 to TRBJ2-2, with D uncertain. Per the germline V gene, CDR1 is MDHEN and CDR2 is SYDVKM. With 2 bases removed from V and 3 bases from J, the gap between germline ends came to 10 bases. The CDR3 is 15 residues long.

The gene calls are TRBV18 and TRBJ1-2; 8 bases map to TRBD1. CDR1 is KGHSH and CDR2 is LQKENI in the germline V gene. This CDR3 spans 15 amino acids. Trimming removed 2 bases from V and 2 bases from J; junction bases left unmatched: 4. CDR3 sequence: CASSPDRGTNYGYTF. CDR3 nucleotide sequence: TGTGCCAGCTCACCAGACAGGGGTACCAACTATGGCTACACCTTC.

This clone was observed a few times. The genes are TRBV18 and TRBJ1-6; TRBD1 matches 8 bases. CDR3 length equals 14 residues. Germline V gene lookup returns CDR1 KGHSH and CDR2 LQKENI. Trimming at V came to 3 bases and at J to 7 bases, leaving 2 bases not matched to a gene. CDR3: CASSPRQGNSPLHF. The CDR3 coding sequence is TGTGCCAGCTCACCTAGACAGGGGAATTCACCCCTCCACTTT.

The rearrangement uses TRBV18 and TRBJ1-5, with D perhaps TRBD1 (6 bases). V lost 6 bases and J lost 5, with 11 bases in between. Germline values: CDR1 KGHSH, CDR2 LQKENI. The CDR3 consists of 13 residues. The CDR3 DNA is TGTGCCAGCTCTCAGGGGTTTCATCAGCCCCAGCATTTT. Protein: CASSQGFHQPQHF. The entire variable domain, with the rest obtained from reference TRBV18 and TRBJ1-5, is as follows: NAGVMQNPRHLVRRRGQEARLRCSPMKGHSHVYWYRQLPEEGLKFMVYLQKENIIDESGMPKERFSAEFPKEGPSILRIQQVVRGDSAAYFCASSQGFHQPQHFGDGTRLSIL.

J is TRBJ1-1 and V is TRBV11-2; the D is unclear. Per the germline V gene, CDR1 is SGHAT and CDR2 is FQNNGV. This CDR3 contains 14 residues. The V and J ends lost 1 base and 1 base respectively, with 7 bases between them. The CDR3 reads CASSLVAGNTEAFF. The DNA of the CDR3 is TGTGCCAGCAGCTTAGTTGCGGGGAACACTGAAGCTTTCTTT.

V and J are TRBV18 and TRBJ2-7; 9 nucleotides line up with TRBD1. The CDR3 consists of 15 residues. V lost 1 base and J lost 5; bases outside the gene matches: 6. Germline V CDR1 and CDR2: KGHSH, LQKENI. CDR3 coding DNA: TGTGCCAGCTCACCACTGAGACAGGGGGTCAACGAGCAGTACTTC. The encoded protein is CASSPLRQGVNEQYF.

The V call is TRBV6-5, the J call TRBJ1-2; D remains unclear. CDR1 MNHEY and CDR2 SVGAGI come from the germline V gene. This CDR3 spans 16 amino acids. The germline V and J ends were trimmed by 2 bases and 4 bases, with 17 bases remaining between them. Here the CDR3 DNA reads TGTGCCAGCAGTTACGAATTGAACCGGCGGGGCTATGGCTACACCTTC. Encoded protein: CASSYELNRRGYGYTF.

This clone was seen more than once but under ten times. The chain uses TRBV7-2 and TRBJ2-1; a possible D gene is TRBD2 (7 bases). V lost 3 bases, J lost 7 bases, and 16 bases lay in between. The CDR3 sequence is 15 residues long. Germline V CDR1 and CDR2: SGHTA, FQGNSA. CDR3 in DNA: TGTGCCAGCAGCTTGGGGGGGGGCAAGAGGAATGAGCAGTTCTTC. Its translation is CASSLGGGKRNEQFF.

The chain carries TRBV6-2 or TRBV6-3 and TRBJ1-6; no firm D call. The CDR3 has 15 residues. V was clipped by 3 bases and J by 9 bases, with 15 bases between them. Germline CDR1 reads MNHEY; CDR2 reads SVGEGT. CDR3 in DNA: TGTGCCAGCAGTTATAGGACGGAAATGGGTTCACCCCTCCACTTT. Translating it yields CASSYRTEMGSPLHF.

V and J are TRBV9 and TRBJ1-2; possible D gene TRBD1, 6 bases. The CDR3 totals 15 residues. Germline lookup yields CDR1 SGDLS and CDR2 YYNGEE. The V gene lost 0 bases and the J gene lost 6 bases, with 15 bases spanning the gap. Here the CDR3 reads CASSVEFRGADGYTF. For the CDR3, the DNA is TGTGCCAGCAGCGTAGAATTTCGGGGGGCCGATGGCTACACCTTC.

The CDR3 protein is CASRAAGRRNEQFF. In DNA, the CDR3 is TGTGCCAGCAGAGCAGCGGGGAGGAGGAATGAGCAGTTCTTC. V usage is TRBV3-1 (or the pseudogene TRBV3-2) and J usage is TRBJ2-1; TRBD2 matches at 7 bases. Germline CDR1 is LGHDT and CDR2 is YNNKEL (reference sequence). The CDR3 length is 14 residues. J gave up 7 bases and V 6 bases, and 9 bases lay outside the gene matches.

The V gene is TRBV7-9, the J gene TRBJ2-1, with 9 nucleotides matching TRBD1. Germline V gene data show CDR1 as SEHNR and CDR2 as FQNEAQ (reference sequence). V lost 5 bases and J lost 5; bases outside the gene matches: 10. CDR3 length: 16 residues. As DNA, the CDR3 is TGTGCCAGCAGCCTGCCCGGGACAGGGTCGCACAATGAGCAGTTCTTC. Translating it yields CASSLPGTGSHNEQFF.

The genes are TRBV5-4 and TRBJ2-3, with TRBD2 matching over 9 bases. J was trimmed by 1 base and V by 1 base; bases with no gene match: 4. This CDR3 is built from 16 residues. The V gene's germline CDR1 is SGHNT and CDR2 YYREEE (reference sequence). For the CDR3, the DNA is TGTGCCAGCAGCTTGTTAGCGGGGGCGCGCACAGATACGCAGTATTTT. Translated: CASSLLAGARTDTQYF.

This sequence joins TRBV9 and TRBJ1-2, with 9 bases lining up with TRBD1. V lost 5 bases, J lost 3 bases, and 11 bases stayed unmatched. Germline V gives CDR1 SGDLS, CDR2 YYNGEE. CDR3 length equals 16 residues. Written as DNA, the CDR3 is TGTGCCAGCAGTCTGTCCGGGACAGGGTCTGACTATGGCTACACCTTC. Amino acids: CASSLSGTGSDYGYTF.

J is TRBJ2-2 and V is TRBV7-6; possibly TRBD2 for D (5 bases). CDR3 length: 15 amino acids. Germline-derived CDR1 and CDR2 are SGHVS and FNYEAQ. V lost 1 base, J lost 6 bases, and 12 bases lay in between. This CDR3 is CASSLGGSGSGELFF. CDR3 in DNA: TGTGCCAGCAGCTTAGGAGGTTCGGGGTCCGGGGAGCTGTTTTTT.

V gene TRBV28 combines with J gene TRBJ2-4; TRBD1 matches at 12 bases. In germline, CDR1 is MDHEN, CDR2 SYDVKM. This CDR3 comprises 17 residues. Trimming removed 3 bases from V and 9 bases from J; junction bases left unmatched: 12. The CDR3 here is CASSFPRDRGLGGIQYF. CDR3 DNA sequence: TGTGCCAGCAGTTTCCCCCGGGACAGGGGGCTTGGCGGCATTCAGTACTTC.

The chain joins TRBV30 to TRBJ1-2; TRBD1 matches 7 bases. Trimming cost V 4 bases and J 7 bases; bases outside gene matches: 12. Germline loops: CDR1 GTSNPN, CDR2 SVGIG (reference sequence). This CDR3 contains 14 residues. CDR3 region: CAWTIETGFGGYTF. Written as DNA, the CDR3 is TGTGCCTGGACCATAGAGACAGGGTTCGGTGGCTACACCTTC.